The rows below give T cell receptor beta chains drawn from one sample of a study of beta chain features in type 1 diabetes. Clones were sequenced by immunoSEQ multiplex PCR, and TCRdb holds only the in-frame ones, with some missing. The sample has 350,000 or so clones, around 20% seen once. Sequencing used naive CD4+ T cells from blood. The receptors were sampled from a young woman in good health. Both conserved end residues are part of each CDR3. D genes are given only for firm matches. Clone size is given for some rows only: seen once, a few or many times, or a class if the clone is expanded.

cdr3_aa: CSAGWQETQYF; cdr3_nt: TGCAGCGCGGGGTGGCAAGAGACCCAGTACTTC; j_call: TRBJ2-5; clone_size: NA; v_call: TRBV20-1; d_call: NA
cdr3_aa: CASSVPSGNTDTQYF; cdr3_nt: TGTGCCAGCAGCGTCCCTAGCGGGAACACAGATACGCAGTATTTT; j_call: TRBJ2-3; clone_size: NA; v_call: TRBV9; d_call: TRBD2
cdr3_aa: CSVEQGTSGEGHFF; cdr3_nt: TGCAGCGTTGAACAAGGGACTAGCGGGGAAGGACATTTCTTC; j_call: TRBJ2-1; clone_size: NA; v_call: TRBV29-1; d_call: TRBD2
cdr3_aa: CASSLRQGVVTDTQYF; cdr3_nt: TGTGCCAGCAGCTTGCGACAGGGGGTTGTCACAGATACGCAGTATTTT; j_call: TRBJ2-3; clone_size: few; v_call: TRBV7-9; d_call: TRBD1
cdr3_aa: CASSLQGTDTQYF; cdr3_nt: TGTGCCAGCAGCTTACAGGGGACAGATACGCAGTATTTT; j_call: TRBJ2-3; clone_size: few; v_call: TRBV5-4; d_call: TRBD1
cdr3_aa: CASSVATSGYEQYF; cdr3_nt: TGTGCCAGCAGCGTAGCCACTAGCGGTTACGAGCAGTACTTC; j_call: TRBJ2-7; clone_size: NA; v_call: TRBV9; d_call: TRBD2
cdr3_aa: CATSSSMLDRAKNIQYF; cdr3_nt: TGTGCCACCAGCAGCTCCATGTTGGACAGGGCCAAAAACATTCAGTACTTC; j_call: TRBJ2-4; clone_size: NA; v_call: TRBV15; d_call: TRBD1
cdr3_aa: CASSATGGDHEQFF; cdr3_nt: TGTGCCAGCAGTGCGACAGGGGGGGACCATGAGCAGTTCTTC; j_call: TRBJ2-1; clone_size: NA; v_call: TRBV25-1; d_call: TRBD1
cdr3_aa: CASSASGTGDGYTF; cdr3_nt: TGTGCCAGCAGCGCCTCGGGGACAGGGGATGGCTACACCTTC; j_call: TRBJ1-2; clone_size: few; v_call: TRBV11-2; d_call: TRBD1
cdr3_aa: CASSPARVQAKNIQYF; cdr3_nt: TGTGCCAGCAGCCCGGCGAGGGTTCAAGCCAAAAACATTCAGTACTTC; j_call: TRBJ2-4; clone_size: NA; v_call: TRBV7-8; d_call: NA
cdr3_aa: CASSDLSRRETQYF; cdr3_nt: TGTGCCAGCAGTGATTTGTCTAGGAGAGAGACCCAGTACTTC; j_call: TRBJ2-5; clone_size: NA; v_call: TRBV2; d_call: NA
cdr3_aa: CASSRGGKSDTQYF; cdr3_nt: TGTGCCAGCAGCCGAGGGGGTAAATCAGATACGCAGTATTTT; j_call: TRBJ2-3; clone_size: NA; v_call: TRBV7-8; d_call: NA
cdr3_aa: CASSASGTGVPEAFF; cdr3_nt: TGTGCCAGCTCAGCTTCCGGGACAGGGGTCCCTGAAGCTTTCTTT; j_call: TRBJ1-1; clone_size: NA; v_call: TRBV18; d_call: TRBD1
cdr3_aa: CASSRLAGAYQETQYF; cdr3_nt: TGTGCCAGCAGCAGACTAGCGGGGGCGTACCAAGAGACCCAGTACTTC; j_call: TRBJ2-5; clone_size: NA; v_call: TRBV7-2; d_call: TRBD2
cdr3_aa: CASSLSETGGPYGYTF; cdr3_nt: TGTGCCAGCTCACTCTCCGAGACAGGGGGCCCCTATGGCTACACCTTC; j_call: TRBJ1-2; clone_size: NA; v_call: TRBV18; d_call: TRBD1
cdr3_aa: CASKGLAGVHREGNIQYF; cdr3_nt: TGTGCCAGCAAGGGACTAGCGGGCGTCCACCGGGAGGGAAACATTCAGTACTTC; j_call: TRBJ2-4; clone_size: NA; v_call: TRBV2; d_call: TRBD2
cdr3_aa: CASSWKGVNTEAFF; cdr3_nt: TGTGCCAGCAGCTGGAAGGGGGTTAACACTGAAGCTTTCTTT; j_call: TRBJ1-1; clone_size: NA; v_call: TRBV7-9; d_call: NA
cdr3_aa: CASSLDSYSNQPQHF; cdr3_nt: TGCGCCAGCAGCTTGGACAGCTATAGCAATCAGCCCCAGCATTTT; j_call: TRBJ1-5; clone_size: NA; v_call: TRBV5-1; d_call: NA
cdr3_aa: CASSPLTSGTLNTGELFF; cdr3_nt: TGTGCCAGCAGCCCGTTAACGTCCGGGACACTGAACACCGGGGAGCTGTTTTTT; j_call: TRBJ2-2; clone_size: few; v_call: TRBV7-9; d_call: NA
cdr3_aa: CASSGLSYNEQFF; cdr3_nt: TGTGCCAGCAGTGGTCTCTCCTACAATGAGCAGTTCTTC; j_call: TRBJ2-1; clone_size: few; v_call: TRBV2; d_call: NA
cdr3_aa: CASSFAGEKLFF; cdr3_nt: TGTGCCAGCAGCTTTGCAGGAGAAAAACTGTTTTTT; j_call: TRBJ1-4; clone_size: NA; v_call: TRBV7-2; d_call: NA
cdr3_aa: CAWSGRDRGGGELFF; cdr3_nt: TGTGCCTGGAGTGGCCGGGACAGGGGAGGTGGGGAGCTGTTTTTT; j_call: TRBJ2-2; clone_size: NA; v_call: TRBV30; d_call: TRBD1
cdr3_aa: CASSLTGENTEAFF; cdr3_nt: TGCGCCAGCAGCCTGACAGGTGAGAACACTGAAGCTTTCTTT; j_call: TRBJ1-1; clone_size: NA; v_call: TRBV5-1; d_call: NA
cdr3_aa: CASSIDAGTEAFF; cdr3_nt: TGTGCCAGTAGTATAGATGCGGGGACTGAAGCTTTCTTT; j_call: TRBJ1-1; clone_size: few; v_call: TRBV19; d_call: NA
cdr3_aa: CASSFSGREAFF; cdr3_nt: TGTGCCAGCAGCTTCAGTGGCAGAGAAGCTTTCTTT; j_call: TRBJ1-1; clone_size: few; v_call: TRBV7-2; d_call: NA
cdr3_aa: CSVERSSSEQFF; cdr3_nt: TGCAGCGTTGAACGTAGTAGCTCTGAGCAGTTCTTC; j_call: TRBJ2-1; clone_size: NA; v_call: TRBV29-1; d_call: NA
cdr3_aa: CASSPPLAGGRGEQFF; cdr3_nt: TGCGCCAGCAGCCCACCCCTAGCGGGGGGTAGAGGTGAGCAGTTCTTC; j_call: TRBJ2-1; clone_size: NA; v_call: TRBV5-1; d_call: TRBD2
cdr3_aa: CASSLVALGETQYF; cdr3_nt: TGTGCCAGCAGCTTAGTAGCCCTAGGAGAGACCCAGTACTTC; j_call: TRBJ2-5; clone_size: few; v_call: TRBV7-8; d_call: NA
cdr3_aa: CASSLSQVLYGYTF; cdr3_nt: TGTGCCAGCAGCTTAAGCCAAGTCCTCTATGGCTACACCTTC; j_call: TRBJ1-2; clone_size: NA; v_call: TRBV11-1; d_call: NA
cdr3_aa: CASSSQTGGSYNEQFF; cdr3_nt: TGTGCCAGCAGCTCACAAACGGGGGGGTCCTACAATGAGCAGTTCTTC; j_call: TRBJ2-1; clone_size: NA; v_call: TRBV7-2; d_call: TRBD2
cdr3_aa: CASSLATGVKETQYF; cdr3_nt: TGTGCCAGCAGCTTAGCGACAGGGGTAAAAGAGACCCAGTACTTC; j_call: TRBJ2-5; clone_size: NA; v_call: TRBV7-6; d_call: TRBD1
cdr3_aa: CASSSVAGEPDTQYF; cdr3_nt: TGTGCCAGCAGCTCGGTAGCGGGGGAACCAGATACGCAGTATTTT; j_call: TRBJ2-3; clone_size: NA; v_call: TRBV7-9; d_call: TRBD2
cdr3_aa: CASSAGLGDDNEQFF; cdr3_nt: TGTGCCAGCAGCGCGGGACTAGGAGACGACAATGAGCAGTTCTTC; j_call: TRBJ2-1; clone_size: NA; v_call: TRBV9; d_call: TRBD2
cdr3_aa: CAWSGDATMADTQYF; cdr3_nt: TGTGCCTGGAGTGGAGACGCGACTATGGCAGATACGCAGTATTTT; j_call: TRBJ2-3; clone_size: NA; v_call: TRBV30; d_call: NA
cdr3_aa: CASEPLEGPYEQYF; cdr3_nt: TGTGCCAGCGAGCCGTTGGAGGGTCCCTACGAGCAGTACTTC; j_call: TRBJ2-7; clone_size: few; v_call: TRBV7-8; d_call: NA
cdr3_aa: CASSLLYEQYF; cdr3_nt: TGTGCCAGCAGTCTACTCTACGAGCAGTACTTC; j_call: TRBJ2-7; clone_size: many; v_call: TRBV28; d_call: NA
cdr3_aa: CASSFRDSYEQYF; cdr3_nt: TGTGCCAGCAGCTTTAGGGACAGCTACGAGCAGTACTTC; j_call: TRBJ2-7; clone_size: many; v_call: TRBV6-6; d_call: TRBD1